A selection of T cell receptor beta chains follows, all from one sample in a study of blood T cells in healthy people across ages. One entry per CDR3 protein, called by TCRdb with MiXCR from the 5' RACE reads. The sample has a few hundred thousand distinct CDR3 sequences, 52% seen once. Sequencing was performed on blood. The receptors here all came from a man between 60 and 75 years old in good health. Each CDR3 is given with its conserved first and last residue. The order of the fields is CDR3 length, V gene, J gene, clone size, D gene, CDR3 protein, CDR3 DNA. A D gene is named only where the DNA matches it firmly. Clone sizes are given selectively: once, few, many, or a class where the clone is expanded.

11	TRBV29-1	TRBJ1-2	.	.	CSVVGIYGYTF	TGCAGCGTTGTGGGGATCTATGGCTACACCTTC
13	TRBV5-6	TRBJ2-3	.	.	CVSSLIDIDTQYF	TGTGTCAGCAGCTTGATCGACATCGATACGCAGTATTTT
11	TRBV3-1	TRBJ1-1	.	.	CASGSATEAFF	TGTGCCAGCGGTTCAGCCACTGAAGCTTTCTTT
11	TRBV13	TRBJ2-7	.	.	CAGSPGTGQYF	TGTGCCGGCAGCCCTGGGACGGGGCAGTACTTC
14	TRBV9	TRBJ1-2	.	.	CASSAGGGMDGYTF	TGTGCCAGCAGCGCCGGGGGGGGAATGGATGGCTACACCTTC
14	TRBV2	TRBJ2-5	few	TRBD1	CASSHDRGRGTQYF	TGTGCCAGCTCCCATGACAGGGGGCGCGGGACCCAGTACTTC
16	TRBV20-1	TRBJ1-1	.	.	CSARDEGGRAHTEAFF	TGCAGTGCTAGAGATGAGGGAGGGAGGGCCCACACTGAAGCTTTCTTT
15	TRBV5-1	TRBJ2-7	.	TRBD1	CASSTGDRAAYEQYF	TGCGCCAGCAGCACAGGGGACAGGGCAGCCTACGAGCAGTACTTC
15	TRBV6-5	TRBJ1-1	few	TRBD1	CASSLGANRGTEAFF	TGTGCCAGCAGCCTAGGGGCGAACAGGGGAACTGAAGCTTTCTTT
13	TRBV20-1	TRBJ2-3	few	.	CSARVWDADTQYF	TGCAGTGCTAGAGTTTGGGATGCAGATACGCAGTATTTT
14	TRBV5-1	TRBJ2-5	.	TRBD1	CASSLGDSQETQYF	TGCGCCAGCAGCTTGGGGGACAGCCAAGAGACCCAGTACTTC
13	TRBV20-1	TRBJ2-1	.	.	CSAWESSYNEQFF	TGCAGTGCTTGGGAGAGCTCCTACAATGAGCAGTTCTTC
15	TRBV10-3	TRBJ2-7	.	.	CASSYGATNFYEQYF	TGTGCCAGCAGTTACGGCGCTACGAACTTCTACGAGCAGTACTTC
15	TRBV29-1	TRBJ2-7	many	.	CSVVTQGARSYEQYF	TGCAGCGTTGTAACTCAGGGAGCCCGCTCCTACGAGCAGTACTTC
18	TRBV12-3/TRBV12-4	TRBJ2-5	once	TRBD2	CASSLGGTSGGYTYERYF	TGTGCCAGCAGTTTAGGGGGGACTAGCGGGGGGTACACCTACGAGCGGTACTTC
14	TRBV12-3/TRBV12-4	TRBJ2-1	many	TRBD1	CASSLQGIGNEQFF	TGTGCCAGCAGTCTACAGGGGATCGGGAATGAGCAGTTCTTC
13	TRBV7-2	TRBJ2-7	.	.	CASSPRLVGEQYF	TGTGCCAGCAGCCCTCGACTAGTCGGCGAGCAGTACTTC
13	TRBV7-9	TRBJ2-3	once	.	CASSVSVTDTQYF	TGTGCCAGCAGCGTATCAGTGACAGATACGCAGTATTTT
13	TRBV29-1	TRBJ2-7	.	.	CSAGTAGKYEQYF	TGCAGCGCTGGGACCGCGGGCAAGTACGAGCAGTACTTC
15	TRBV28	TRBJ2-3	.	TRBD2	CASHLSGRALDTQYF	TGTGCCAGCCACCTTAGCGGGAGGGCCCTCGATACGCAGTATTTT
17	TRBV20-1	TRBJ2-3	many	TRBD1	CSAHGDGTDSSTDTQYF	TGCAGTGCCCACGGGGACGGGACAGATTCTAGCACAGATACGCAGTATTTT
16	TRBV7-6	TRBJ2-3	.	TRBD2	CASSQKRAGGTDTQYF	TGTGCCAGCAGCCAAAAGCGAGCGGGAGGTACAGATACGCAGTATTTT
12	TRBV2	TRBJ2-3	many	.	CASSISRDTQYF	TGTGCCAGCAGTATTAGCAGAGATACGCAGTATTTT
16	TRBV4-2	TRBJ1-5	.	.	CAGSQGGQYSNQPQHF	TGTGCCGGCAGCCAAGGGGGGCAGTATAGCAATCAGCCCCAGCATTTT
15	TRBV20-1	TRBJ2-1	many	TRBD2	CSARRTSGPYNEQFF	TGCAGTGCTAGGCGGACTAGCGGGCCCTACAATGAGCAGTTCTTC
15	TRBV7-9	TRBJ2-1	.	.	CASTTAGGLAALQFF	TGTGCCAGCACCACGGCGGGCGGGCTAGCTGCTTTGCAGTTCTTC